The 17 T cell receptor beta chains given below trace back to one sample, sequenced in a study of T cell changes during pregnancy in multiple sclerosis. The assay was immunoSEQ multiplex PCR, and TCRdb's table has in-frame clones only and misses some. Among around 86,000 clones listed, around 93% were seen once. Sequencing used peripheral blood, obtained in the first trimester of pregnancy. Every receptor here comes from a female donor with multiple sclerosis, enrolled in a pregnancy study.

The J gene is TRBJ1-1, the V gene TRBV10-3, with 7 nucleotides matching TRBD1. Looked up from germline, CDR1 is ENHRY and CDR2 is SYGVKD. This CDR3 spans 14 amino acids. With V trimmed by 8 bases and J by 0 bases, 6 bases remained unmatched. CDR3 amino acids: CAIGQDSMNTEAFF. The CDR3 DNA follows: TGTGCCATCGGACAGGACAGCATGAACACTGAAGCTTTCTTT.

This rearrangement joins TRBV7-2 to TRBJ1-5; maybe TRBD1 (5 bases). The CDR3 consists of 14 residues. Germline loops: CDR1 SGHTA, CDR2 FQGNSA. The V end was cut by 3 bases, the J end by 4 bases, with 10 bases between. Written as DNA, the CDR3 is TGTGCCAGCAGCTTCGGACACCTAAATCAGCCCCAGCATTTT. This sequence encodes CASSFGHLNQPQHF.

This rearrangement joins TRBV5-1 to TRBJ2-5; 8 nucleotides line up with TRBD2. The CDR3 length is 16 residues. Germline CDR1 SGHRS, CDR2 YFSETQ. V was clipped by 1 base and J by 5 bases; unmatched bases: 10. CDR3 DNA sequence: TGCGCCAGCAGCTTGACCGGAGCGGGGGCCACGGAGACCCAGTACTTC. Translation: CASSLTGAGATETQYF.

The genes are TRBV6-1 and TRBJ2-2; tentative D call: TRBD2 (6 bases). The V and J ends lost 1 base and 4 bases respectively, with 13 bases between them. This CDR3 comprises 16 residues. Per germline, CDR1 MNHNS and CDR2 SASEGT. This CDR3 is CASSEVGGTFTGELFF. DNA for the CDR3: TGTGCCAGCAGTGAAGTTGGCGGGACCTTCACCGGGGAGCTGTTTTTT.

The chain uses TRBV7-6 and TRBJ2-1; 8 nucleotides agree with TRBD1. The J segment lost 0 bases and the V segment lost 6 bases, leaving 4 bases of the junction unmatched. CDR3 length: 15 residues. CDR1 SGHVS and CDR2 FNYEAQ come from the germline V gene. The CDR3 nucleotides are TGTGCCAGCAGTCGACAGGGGAACTCCTACAATGAGCAGTTCTTC. Amino acid sequence: CASSRQGNSYNEQFF.

The genes are TRBV6-5 and TRBJ1-6; perhaps TRBD1 as D (5 bases). Per the germline V gene, CDR1 is MNHEY and CDR2 is SVGAGI. This CDR3 has 16 amino acids. Trimming removed 2 bases from V and 4 bases from J, with 12 bases in between. The CDR3, as DNA: TGTGCCAGCAGTTACCTACAGGCGGGGTATAATTCACCCCTCCACTTT. It is translated as CASSYLQAGYNSPLHF.

The rearrangement joins TRBV21-1 to TRBJ2-5; TRBD2 is the table's D call and was not checked against the DNA. TRBV21-1 is shown as a pseudogene. This CDR3 spans 13 amino acids. The CDR3 DNA follows: TGTGCCAGCAGCCCACGTAGCTGGGAGACCCAGTACTTC. This sequence encodes CASSPRSWETQYF.

The chain uses TRBV4-1 and TRBJ2-7; 13 bases fit TRBD2. The CDR3 consists of 13 residues. V trimming: 11 bases; J trimming: 5 bases; junction bases outside the gene matches: 6. Germline values: CDR1 MGHRA, CDR2 YSYEKL. The CDR3 sequence is CASRTSGSHEQYF. CDR3 in DNA: TGCGCCTCCCGGACTAGCGGGAGCCACGAGCAGTACTTC.

This clone was observed once. The chain recombines TRBV27 with TRBJ1-2, with D maybe TRBD1 (5 bases). Germline values: CDR1 MNHEY, CDR2 SMNVEV (reference sequence). The CDR3 length is 12 residues. V was trimmed by 6 bases and J by 8 bases, leaving 13 bases between them. The CDR3 sequence is CASRGLPEGYTF. DNA for the CDR3: TGTGCCAGCAGGGGGCTTCCTGAGGGCTACACCTTC.

The chain uses TRBV4-3 and TRBJ1-2; D uncertain. In germline, CDR1 is LGHNA, CDR2 YSLEER. Trimming took off 1 base at V and 1 base at J, with 7 bases between the two ends. This CDR3 comprises 14 residues. CDR3 DNA: TGCGCCAGCAGCCAAGGACACGATAACTATGGCTACACCTTC. The encoded protein is CASSQGHDNYGYTF.

The chain is built from TRBV6-1 and TRBJ1-1; D might be TRBD1 (6 bases). The CDR3 has 15 residues. V was clipped by 4 bases and J by 0 bases, with 12 bases between them. Germline V gene sequence: CDR1 MNHNS, CDR2 SASEGT. The CDR3 sequence is CASSVLGGLNTEAFF. The DNA of the CDR3 is TGTGCCAGCAGTGTATTAGGGGGTTTGAACACTGAAGCTTTCTTT.

This chain links TRBV12-5 with TRBJ1-1; D remains ambiguous. This CDR3 region has 15 residues. The V gene lost 5 bases and the J gene lost 1 base, with 14 bases spanning the gap. Germline values: CDR1 LGHNT, CDR2 FRNRAP. The CDR3: CASGPRGGSNTEAFF. DNA of the CDR3: TGTGCTAGTGGTCCTCGTGGAGGTTCGAACACTGAAGCTTTCTTT.

This chain joins TRBV6-6 and TRBJ1-2; D not certain. Germline CDR1 reads MNHNY; CDR2 reads SVGAGI (reference sequence). The length of the CDR3 is 13 residues. Trimming took off 9 bases at V and 7 bases at J, with 18 bases between the two ends. CDR3 residues: CASREGSKPGYTF. CDR3 DNA: TGTGCCAGTCGGGAAGGCAGCAAGCCTGGCTACACCTTC.

In its sample, this clone was seen a few times. The gene calls are TRBV20-1 and TRBJ1-1; no clear D. Germline V gene sequence: CDR1 DFQATT, CDR2 SNEGSKA (reference sequence). The CDR3 sequence is 11 residues long. CDR3 region: CSARRLSEAFF. The CDR3 DNA sequence: TGCAGCGCCAGAAGACTTTCTGAAGCTTTCTTT.

J is TRBJ2-2 and V is TRBV18; D gene ambiguous. Germline CDR1 reads KGHSH; CDR2 reads LQKENI. The CDR3 covers 12 residues. The ends were cut back, 6 bases at V and 3 bases at J, with 5 bases in the middle. The DNA of the CDR3 is TGTGCCAGCTCGCCGGACACCGGGGAGCTGTTTTTT. Its protein is CASSPDTGELFF.

CDR3 protein: CAWSGGQGAGEQYF. The CDR3 DNA is TGTGCCTGGAGCGGGGGACAGGGGGCAGGTGAGCAGTACTTC. This chain joins TRBV30 and TRBJ2-7; 12 bases line up with TRBD1. The V gene end was trimmed by 3 bases and the J gene end by 7 bases; junction bases not matched to a gene: 7. The germline V gene encodes CDR1 GTSNPN and CDR2 SVGIG (reference sequence). The CDR3 consists of 14 residues.

The rearrangement links TRBV2 to TRBJ2-3, with 7 bases identical to TRBD2. The junction had 8 bases not matched to a gene; V was cut back by 11 bases and J by 3 bases. CDR1 SNHLY and CDR2 FYNNEI come from the germline V gene. The CDR3 runs to 13 residues. As DNA, the CDR3 is TGTGCCGGTGGGGAGGGTGAAACAGATACGCAGTATTTT. As protein: CAGGEGETDTQYF.